This paragraph covers one TCR beta chain sequence. Antigen specificity is unknown. Terminally differentiated effector memory CD45RA+ cells were excluded by CCR7 positive selection of CD45RO-negative cells. Donors had no recently reported acute infections or vaccinations and were HIV-negative. These data come from a study of shared clonotypes between healthy human individuals. Across the whole study: The study drew on two women and a few men aged 18 to 49 as donors.

Germline V gene sequence: CDR1 SGHRS, CDR2 YFSETQ. The V gene lost 2 bases and the J gene lost 0 bases, with 12 bases spanning the gap. This CDR3 spans 16 amino acids. Overall study findings and caveats: Having only a few donors restricted how much genetic and exposure-history diversity was captured.

Source study methods: In the immunoSEQ data, sequences were junction-only and lacked quality scores, so filtering differed. Method: immunoSEQ multiplex PCR; TCRdb's copy keeps in-frame clones and lacks some. V, J and clone size are those of that table, while D and trimming were read from the DNA. The table records some 2,100,000 clones, 85% to 95% of them present only once. This clonotype originated in a man aged 18 to 30 in good health. Some clones in this sample may be carry-over from other donors' samples. The J gene is TRBJ1-3, the V gene TRBV5-1; possible D gene TRBD1, 5 bases. The sample was naive CD8+ T cells from PBMCs. This chain's CDR3 is CASSFWQGVSGNTIYF. CDR3 nucleotide sequence: TGCGCCAGCAGCTTTTGGCAGGGCGTCTCTGGAAACACCATATATTTT.